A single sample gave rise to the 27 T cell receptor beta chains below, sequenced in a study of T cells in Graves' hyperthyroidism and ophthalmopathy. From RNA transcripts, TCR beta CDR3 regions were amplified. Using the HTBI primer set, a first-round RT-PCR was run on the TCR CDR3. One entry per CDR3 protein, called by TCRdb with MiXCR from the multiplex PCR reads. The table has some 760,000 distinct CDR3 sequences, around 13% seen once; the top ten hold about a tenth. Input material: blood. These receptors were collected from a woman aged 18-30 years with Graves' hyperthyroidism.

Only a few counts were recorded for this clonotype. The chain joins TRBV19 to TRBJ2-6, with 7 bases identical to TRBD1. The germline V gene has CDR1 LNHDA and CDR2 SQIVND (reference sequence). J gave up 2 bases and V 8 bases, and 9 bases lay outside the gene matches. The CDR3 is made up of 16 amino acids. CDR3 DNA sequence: TGTGCCAGTTCGAAACTCAGGGGGACTGGGGCCAACGTCCTGACTTTC. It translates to CASSKLRGTGANVLTF.

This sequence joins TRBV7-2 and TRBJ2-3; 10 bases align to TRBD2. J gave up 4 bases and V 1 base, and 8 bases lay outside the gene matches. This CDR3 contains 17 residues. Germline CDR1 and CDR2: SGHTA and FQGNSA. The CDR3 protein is CASSLGGLAGVADTQYF. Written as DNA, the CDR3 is TGTGCCAGCAGCTTAGGAGGGCTAGCGGGAGTGGCAGATACGCAGTATTTT.

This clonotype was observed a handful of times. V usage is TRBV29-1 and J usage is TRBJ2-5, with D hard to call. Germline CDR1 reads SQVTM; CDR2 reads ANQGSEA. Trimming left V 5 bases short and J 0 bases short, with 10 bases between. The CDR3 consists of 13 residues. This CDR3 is CSVLGSYQETQYF. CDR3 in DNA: TGCAGCGTTCTTGGGTCTTACCAAGAGACCCAGTACTTC. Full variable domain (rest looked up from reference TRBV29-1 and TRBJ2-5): SAVISQKPSRDICQRGTSLTIQCQVDSQVTMMFWYRQQPGQSLTLIATANQGSEATYESGFVIDKFPISRPNLTFSTLTVSNMSPEDSSIYLCSVLGSYQETQYFGPGTRLLVL.

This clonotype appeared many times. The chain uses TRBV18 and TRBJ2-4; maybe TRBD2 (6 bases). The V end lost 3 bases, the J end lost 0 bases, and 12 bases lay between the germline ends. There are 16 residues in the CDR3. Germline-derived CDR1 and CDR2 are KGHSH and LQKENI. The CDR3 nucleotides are TGTGCCAGCTCACCCAAGGGAGGCTTAGCCAAAAACATTCAGTACTTC. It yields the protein CASSPKGGLAKNIQYF. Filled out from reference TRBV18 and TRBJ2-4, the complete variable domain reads NAGVMQNPRHLVRRRGQEARLRCSPMKGHSHVYWYRQLPEEGLKFMVYLQKENIIDESGMPKERFSAEFPKEGPSILRIQQVVRGDSAAYFCASSPKGGLAKNIQYFGAGTRLSVL.

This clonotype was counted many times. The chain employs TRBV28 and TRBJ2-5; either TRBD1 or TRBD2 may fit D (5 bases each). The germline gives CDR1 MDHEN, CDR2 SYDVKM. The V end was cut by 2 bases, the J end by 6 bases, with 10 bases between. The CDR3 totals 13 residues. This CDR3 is CASSLGTPKTQYF. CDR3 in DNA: TGTGCCAGCAGTTTAGGGACGCCTAAGACCCAGTACTTC.

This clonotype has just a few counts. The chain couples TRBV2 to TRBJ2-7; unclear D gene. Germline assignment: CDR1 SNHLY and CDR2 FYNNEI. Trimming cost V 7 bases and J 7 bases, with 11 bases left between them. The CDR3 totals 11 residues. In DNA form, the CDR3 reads TGTGCCAGCACACTCCTACGAGAGCAGTACTTC. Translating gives CASTLLREQYF.

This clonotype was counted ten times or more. The CDR3 protein is CASSSRAGELFF. CDR3 DNA sequence: TGTGCCAGCAGTTCCCGGGCCGGGGAGCTGTTTTTT. The chain combines TRBV12-3 or TRBV12-4 with TRBJ2-2; D not resolved. The CDR3 contains 12 residues. V lost 4 bases and J lost 6, with 6 bases in between.

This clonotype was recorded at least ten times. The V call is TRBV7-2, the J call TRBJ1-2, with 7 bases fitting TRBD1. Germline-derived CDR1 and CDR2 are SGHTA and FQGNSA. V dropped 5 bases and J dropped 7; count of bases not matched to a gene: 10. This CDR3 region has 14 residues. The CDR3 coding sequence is TGTGCCAGCAGCCGAGGAGGGGGCGCTTTTGGCTACACCTTC. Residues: CASSRGGGAFGYTF.

The CDR3 nucleotides are TGTGCCACCAGCAGAGGGCTAGCGGGACCCACGGGGGAGCAGTTCTTC. This gives the protein CATSRGLAGPTGEQFF. V usage is TRBV15 and J usage is TRBJ2-1, with 9 bases that match TRBD2. V dropped 1 base and J dropped 10; count of bases not matched to a gene: 11. CDR1 and CDR2 from the germline V gene are LNHNV and YYDKDF (reference sequence). The length of the CDR3 is 16 residues.

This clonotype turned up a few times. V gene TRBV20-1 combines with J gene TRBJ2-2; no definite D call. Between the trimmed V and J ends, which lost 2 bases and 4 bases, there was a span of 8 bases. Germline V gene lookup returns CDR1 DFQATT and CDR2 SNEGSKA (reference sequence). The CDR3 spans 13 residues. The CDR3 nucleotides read TGCAGTGCTAGATATCCACTCACCGGGGAGCTGTTTTTT. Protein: CSARYPLTGELFF.

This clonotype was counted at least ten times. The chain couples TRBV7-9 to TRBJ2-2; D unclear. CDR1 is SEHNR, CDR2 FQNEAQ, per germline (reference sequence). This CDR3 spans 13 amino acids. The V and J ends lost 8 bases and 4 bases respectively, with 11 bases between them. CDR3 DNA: TGTGCCAGCGGTACCTATGGCACCGGGGAGCTGTTTTTT. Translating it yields CASGTYGTGELFF.

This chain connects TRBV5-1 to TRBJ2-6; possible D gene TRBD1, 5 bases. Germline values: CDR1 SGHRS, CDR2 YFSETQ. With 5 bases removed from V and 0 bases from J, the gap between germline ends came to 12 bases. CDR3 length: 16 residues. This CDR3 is CASSLGHRSGANVLTF. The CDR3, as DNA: TGCGCCAGCAGTCTTGGACACCGCTCTGGGGCCAACGTCCTGACTTTC.

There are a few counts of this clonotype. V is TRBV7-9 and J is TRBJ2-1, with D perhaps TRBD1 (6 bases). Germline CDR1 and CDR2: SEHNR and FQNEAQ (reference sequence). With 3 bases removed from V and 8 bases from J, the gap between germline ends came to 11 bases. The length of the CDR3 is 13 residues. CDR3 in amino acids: CASSLSGADEQFF. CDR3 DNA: TGTGCCAGCAGCTTGTCAGGGGCCGATGAGCAGTTCTTC.

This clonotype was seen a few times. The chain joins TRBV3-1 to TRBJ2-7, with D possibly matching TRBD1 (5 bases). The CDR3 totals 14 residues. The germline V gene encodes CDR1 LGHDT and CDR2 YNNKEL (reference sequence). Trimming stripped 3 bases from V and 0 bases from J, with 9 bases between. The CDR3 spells CASSHATASYEQYF. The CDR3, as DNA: TGTGCCAGCAGCCACGCGACAGCCTCCTACGAGCAGTACTTC.

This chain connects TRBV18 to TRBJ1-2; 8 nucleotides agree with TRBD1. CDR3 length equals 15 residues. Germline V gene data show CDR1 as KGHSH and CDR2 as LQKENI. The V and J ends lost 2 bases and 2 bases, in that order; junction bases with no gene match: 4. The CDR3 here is CASSPRTGRNYGYTF. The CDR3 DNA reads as TGTGCCAGCTCACCAAGGACAGGGAGAAACTATGGCTACACCTTC.

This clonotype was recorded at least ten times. Here the CDR3 reads CASNYESSYNEQFF. The DNA of the CDR3 is TGTGCCAGCAATTACGAGAGTTCCTACAATGAGCAGTTCTTC. This chain uses TRBV18 with TRBJ2-1; unclear D gene. CDR3 length: 14 residues. Trimming pared 8 bases from V and 1 base from J, leaving 12 bases between. Germline CDR1 reads KGHSH; CDR2 reads LQKENI.

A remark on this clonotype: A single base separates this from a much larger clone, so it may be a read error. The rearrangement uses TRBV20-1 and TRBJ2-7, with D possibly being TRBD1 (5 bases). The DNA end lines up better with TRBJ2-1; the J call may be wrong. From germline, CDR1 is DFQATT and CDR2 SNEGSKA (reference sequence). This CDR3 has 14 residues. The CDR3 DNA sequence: TGCAGTGCTAGAGATCAGGGTACCTCCTACGAGCAGTTCTTC. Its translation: CSARDQGTSYEQFF.

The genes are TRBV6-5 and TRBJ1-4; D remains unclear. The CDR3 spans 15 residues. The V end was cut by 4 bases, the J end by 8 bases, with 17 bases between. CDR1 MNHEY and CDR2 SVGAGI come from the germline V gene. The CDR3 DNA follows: TGTGCCAGCAGTTTGGATCCAGGCCATGGGGAAAAACTGTTTTTT. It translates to CASSLDPGHGEKLFF.

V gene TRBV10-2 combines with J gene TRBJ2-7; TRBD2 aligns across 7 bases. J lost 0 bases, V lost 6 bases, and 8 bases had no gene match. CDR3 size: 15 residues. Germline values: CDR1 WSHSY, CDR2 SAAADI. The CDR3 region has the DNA TGCGCCAGCAGGGAAGAGCGGGGAACCTCCTACGAGCAGTACTTC. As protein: CASREERGTSYEQYF.

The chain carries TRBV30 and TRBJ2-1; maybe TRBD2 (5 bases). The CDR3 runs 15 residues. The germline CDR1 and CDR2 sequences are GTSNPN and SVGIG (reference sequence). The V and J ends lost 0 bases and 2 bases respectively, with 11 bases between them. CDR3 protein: CAWSVLAGAYNEQFF. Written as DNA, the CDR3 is TGTGCCTGGAGTGTACTGGCGGGCGCCTACAATGAGCAGTTCTTC.

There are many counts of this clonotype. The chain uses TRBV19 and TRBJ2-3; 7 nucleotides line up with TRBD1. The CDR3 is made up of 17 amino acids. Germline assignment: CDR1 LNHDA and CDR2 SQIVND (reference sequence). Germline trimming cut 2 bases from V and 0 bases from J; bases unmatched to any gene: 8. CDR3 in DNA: TGTGCCAGTAGTATACTATCTTTGGACAGGAGCACAGATACGCAGTATTTT. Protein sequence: CASSILSLDRSTDTQYF.

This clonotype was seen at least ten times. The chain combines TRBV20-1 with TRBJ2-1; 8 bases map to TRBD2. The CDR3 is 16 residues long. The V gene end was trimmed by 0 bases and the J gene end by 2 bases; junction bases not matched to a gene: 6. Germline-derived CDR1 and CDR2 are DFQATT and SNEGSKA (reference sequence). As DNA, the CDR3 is TGCAGTGCTAGAGATTTCGAGACTAGCGCCTACAATGAGCAGTTCTTC. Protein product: CSARDFETSAYNEQFF.

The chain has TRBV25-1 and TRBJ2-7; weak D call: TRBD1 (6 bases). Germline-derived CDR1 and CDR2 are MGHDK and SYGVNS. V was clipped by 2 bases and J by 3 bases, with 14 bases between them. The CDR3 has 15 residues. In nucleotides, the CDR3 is TGTGCCAGCAGTGAAGCTGGGGCAGGGGTCTACGAGCAGTACTTC. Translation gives CASSEAGAGVYEQYF.

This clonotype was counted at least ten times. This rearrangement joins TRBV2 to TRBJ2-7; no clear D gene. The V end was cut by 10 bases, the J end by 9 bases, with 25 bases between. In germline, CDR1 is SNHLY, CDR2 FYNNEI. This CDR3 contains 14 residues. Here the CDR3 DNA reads TGTGCCATCCTCGACGGATGGCCTACGAGTTGGCAGTACTTC. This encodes CAILDGWPTSWQYF.

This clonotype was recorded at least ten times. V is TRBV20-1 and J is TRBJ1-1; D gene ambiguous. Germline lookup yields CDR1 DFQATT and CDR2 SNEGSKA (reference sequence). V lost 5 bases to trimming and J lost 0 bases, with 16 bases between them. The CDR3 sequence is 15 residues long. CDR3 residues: CSAGPGLSMNTEAFF. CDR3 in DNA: TGCAGTGCTGGACCGGGTCTTTCCATGAACACTGAAGCTTTCTTT.

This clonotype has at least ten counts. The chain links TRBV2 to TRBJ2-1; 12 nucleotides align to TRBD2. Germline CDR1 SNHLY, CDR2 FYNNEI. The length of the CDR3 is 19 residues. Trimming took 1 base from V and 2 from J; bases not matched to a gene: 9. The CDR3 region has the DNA TGTGCCAGCAGTGAAGGTGTACTAGCGGGAGGATTGGCCTACAATGAGCAGTTCTTC. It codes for CASSEGVLAGGLAYNEQFF.

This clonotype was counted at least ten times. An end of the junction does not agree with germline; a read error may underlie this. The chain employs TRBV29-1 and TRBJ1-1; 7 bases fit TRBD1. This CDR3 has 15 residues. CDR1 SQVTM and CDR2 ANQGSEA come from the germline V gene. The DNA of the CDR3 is TGCAGCGTGAAAATTGGGACAGCCGAGAACGCTGAAGCTTTCTTT. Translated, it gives CSVKIGTAENAEAFF.